Here is one TCR beta chain with its context. Its specificity is unknown. The sample originates from a study of pediatric ulcerative colitis. Study overall: Most patients had pancolitis, and two had left-sided colitis.

The data were produced by immunoSEQ multiplex PCR, yet TCRdb's version contains in-frame clones alone and is incomplete. The table lists 37,000 or so clones, approximately 87% of them singletons. Before the diagnostic colonoscopy, ulcerative colitis patients were free of immunosuppressive medication. The CDR3 is made up of 12 amino acids. CDR1 is SEHNR and CDR2 is FQNEAQ in the germline V gene (reference sequence). V was cut by 2 bases and J by 7 bases, with 6 bases left in between. Study-level findings and limits: Clonal expansions reduced rectal repertoire diversity in acute severe colitis.

Sequenced input: blood. The chain has TRBV7-9 and TRBJ2-1; TRBD1 might be the D (6 bases). The origin of this receptor is a girl aged 10-17 years with moderate ulcerative colitis. The CDR3 sequence is CASSLQGNEQFF. The CDR3 DNA sequence: TGTGCCAGCAGCTTACAGGGGAATGAGCAGTTCTTC.